What follows describes a single T cell receptor beta chain. This sample stems from a study of blood T cell repertoires in COVID-19. Study information: Sources were T cells, B-cell-depleted T cells, or PBMCs; the material itself was cDNA or gDNA.

Per the authors' pipeline: Reference gene primer amplification yielded estimated nucleated cell counts. Sequenced by immunoSEQ multiplex PCR; TCRdb stores in-frame clones only, minus some. V and J calls and clone size come straight from that table; D and trimming were deduced from the DNA. Of fewer than 200,000 clones listed, roughly 82% were seen once; the top ten hold about 16%. Participants were aged roughly 18 to 89 years from approximately 23 US areas. Cohort 3 recovered donors had two negative PCRs, clearance, or symptom resolution. The CDR3 sequence is 15 residues long. The V and J ends lost 8 bases and 4 bases, in that order; junction bases with no gene match: 12. Germline CDR1 reads MNHEY; CDR2 reads SVGAGI.

The TCR comes from a man aged 45-60 years who had recovered from COVID-19. Material for sequencing was PBMCs or T cells enriched from blood (not recorded which). This chain uses TRBV6-5 with TRBJ2-3, with 7 bases aligning to TRBD1. The CDR3 here is CASQKGDRVADTQYF. The CDR3 nucleotides are TGTGCCAGCCAAAAGGGTGACAGGGTGGCAGATACGCAGTATTTT.